A selection of T cell receptor beta chains follows, all from one sample in a study of blood T cells in healthy people across ages. Each CDR3 protein gets one entry after TCRdb re-called the 5' RACE reads with MiXCR. The sample carries about 930,000 distinct CDR3 sequences, 25% to 35% recorded once. These data also formed part of another study, on T cells of mothers and their children.

Sequencing was performed on blood. The receptors come from a middle-aged woman in good health. The CDR3 runs from the conserved cysteine through the conserved F or W. The D gene is left open where the match is weak. Not every row has a clone size; where given, it reads once, few, many or a size class.

CDR3 DNA,CDR3 protein,D gene,clone size,J gene,V gene
TGTGCCAGCAGCTTCCGGCAGGGCATGGGGTACTTC,CASSFRQGMGYF,NA,many,TRBJ2-7,TRBV5-6
TGTGCCAGCGCCTCAGGGAGGGAGACCCAGTACTTC,CASASGRETQYF,NA,NA,TRBJ2-5,TRBV2
TGTGCCAGCAGTTTTGTCGCAGGGGTCTTTGAGACCCAGTACTTC,CASSFVAGVFETQYF,NA,NA,TRBJ2-5,TRBV7-2
TGTGCCAGCGGGATTGACAGGGCGATCTCCTACGAGCAGTACTTC,CASGIDRAISYEQYF,TRBD1,NA,TRBJ2-7,TRBV6-2/TRBV6-3
TGTGCCAGCAGTTTAACGCCCTCGGGAGGTAGTTCACCCCTCCACTTT,CASSLTPSGGSSPLHF,NA,many,TRBJ1-6,TRBV12-3/TRBV12-4
TGTGCCAGTAGAATCACACCAAGCTCCTACGAGCAGTACTTC,CASRITPSSYEQYF,NA,few,TRBJ2-7,TRBV19
TGTGCCAGCAGTCTCCCGGGGGCGGGCACAGATACGCAGTATTTT,CASSLPGAGTDTQYF,NA,few,TRBJ2-3,TRBV28
TGTGCCAGCAGCTTGACAGGGGTTTATCAGCCCCAGCATTTT,CASSLTGVYQPQHF,TRBD1,NA,TRBJ1-5,TRBV7-2
TGTGCCAGCTCACCTGGACAGGAAGGCCACGAGCAGTACTTC,CASSPGQEGHEQYF,TRBD1,few,TRBJ2-7,TRBV18
TGTGCCAGCAGCGAGGGGGTGGGGAGCGAGCAGTACTTC,CASSEGVGSEQYF,NA,many,TRBJ2-7,TRBV9
TGCGCCAGCAGCCAAGATGACGGGTACACAGATACGCAGTATTTT,CASSQDDGYTDTQYF,NA,many,TRBJ2-3,TRBV4-3
TGTGCCAGCGGTTTATCTCTAGGACTTAACTATGGCTACACCTTC,CASGLSLGLNYGYTF,NA,NA,TRBJ1-2,TRBV28
TGTGCCAGCAGTAAGGGGGGGATCTCCTACAATGAGCAGTTCTTC,CASSKGGISYNEQFF,NA,few,TRBJ2-1,TRBV12-3/TRBV12-4
TGTGCCAGCAGTCCCGAATTGGGGGGCACAGATACGCAGTATTTT,CASSPELGGTDTQYF,NA,few,TRBJ2-3,TRBV6-5
TGTGCCAGCAGAGGGACTAGCGGCACAGATACGCAGTATTTT,CASRGTSGTDTQYF,TRBD2,many,TRBJ2-3,TRBV7-8
TGTGCCAGCAGCTTAAGCGCTGCTATGAACACTGAAGCTTTCTTT,CASSLSAAMNTEAFF,NA,few,TRBJ1-1,TRBV7-9
TGTGCTAGTGGTGGGACTAGCGGGGGGAGAAGGTACAATGAGCAGTTCTTC,CASGGTSGGRRYNEQFF,TRBD2,few,TRBJ2-1,TRBV12-5